The subject of this entry is one T cell receptor (beta chain). This sample was included in a study of blood T cell repertoires in COVID-19. Study-level background: Researchers got acute and convalescent COVID-19 samples from the United States, Italy and Spain. T cells, B-cell-depleted T cells, or PBMCs provided the cDNA or gDNA that served as material.

The CDR3 contains 13 residues. Germline V gene lookup returns CDR1 MGHRA and CDR2 YSYEKL. Trimming cost V 4 bases and J 5 bases, with 9 bases left between them. Original processing methods: Amplifying reference gene primers gave estimates of nucleated cell counts. Clones were sequenced by immunoSEQ multiplex PCR, and TCRdb holds only the in-frame ones, with some missing. D and trimming come from the DNA, and the V and J calls and clone size come from that table. This table holds approximately 90,000 clones, around 87% found once. The TCR was taken from a human donor in a cohort sampled during active COVID-19. The chain links TRBV4-1 to TRBJ1-5; D is undetermined. Specimen: peripheral blood. The CDR3 nucleotides are TGCGCCAGCAGCCGGACTTCTGATCAGCCCCAGCATTTT. It yields the protein CASSRTSDQPQHF.